What follows are 7 T cell receptor beta chains derived from one specimen sequenced in a study of cytomegalovirus exposure and HLA in healthy donors. The PCR had 60 Vbeta and 13 Jbeta primers. Generated by immunoSEQ multiplex PCR, the TCRdb table keeps only in-frame clones and is missing some. The sample shows some 170,000 clones, more than 80% of them seen only once. Sequenced material: PBMCs. These receptors were collected from a woman between 18 and 30 years old in good health and CMV-seropositive.

The rearrangement joins TRBV5-1 to TRBJ2-7, with 7 bases identical to TRBD2. Trimming at V came to 2 bases and at J to 4 bases, leaving 9 bases not matched to a gene. The CDR3 loop spans 15 amino acids. The germline V gene has CDR1 SGHRS and CDR2 YFSETQ. Here the CDR3 DNA reads TGCGCCAGCAGCTTCGGAGCGGGGCAAGTTTACGAGCAGTACTTC. Amino acids: CASSFGAGQVYEQYF. The complete variable domain, with remaining parts taken from reference TRBV5-1 and TRBJ2-7, reads KAGVTQTPRYLIKTRGQQVTLSCSPISGHRSVSWYQQTPGQGLQFLFEYFSETQRNKGNFPGRFSGRQFSNSRSEMNVSTLELGDSALYLCASSFGAGQVYEQYFGPGTRLTVT.

This clone was seen a handful of times. J is TRBJ2-5 and V is TRBV4-2; 14 bases line up with TRBD2. Trimming cost V 0 bases and J 2 bases; bases outside gene matches: 8. Per the germline V gene, CDR1 is LGHNA and CDR2 is YNFKEQ. The CDR3 is 19 amino acids. The CDR3 sequence is CASSQDPPGLAGAQETQYF. The CDR3 nucleotides read TGTGCCAGCAGCCAAGATCCTCCGGGACTAGCGGGGGCTCAAGAGACCCAGTACTTC.

The rearrangement uses TRBV6-1 and TRBJ2-5; no firm D call. Per germline, CDR1 MNHNS and CDR2 SASEGT. The CDR3 is 14 residues long. V lost 1 base and J 2 bases, leaving 8 bases between the germline ends. In DNA form, the CDR3 reads TGTGCCAGCAGTGAAGGGCCCCTTCAAGAGACCCAGTACTTC. It encodes CASSEGPLQETQYF.

Written as DNA, the CDR3 is TGCAGCGGATCTTTTAGCGGCAATGAGCAGTTCTTC. It codes for CSGSFSGNEQFF. J is TRBJ2-1 and V is TRBV29-1; a weak D match, TRBD2 (6 bases). Germline CDR1 is SQVTM and CDR2 is ANQGSEA. This CDR3 contains 12 residues. The V gene lost 7 bases and the J gene lost 6 bases, with 13 bases spanning the gap.

CDR3 sequence (DNA): TGTGCCAGTCGCGGTGCCGGGATGTACAATCAGCCCCAGCATTTT. Its protein product is CASRGAGMYNQPQHF. The chain is built from TRBV28 and TRBJ1-5; D is undetermined. The V end lost 9 bases, the J end lost 3 bases, and 18 bases lay between the germline ends. CDR1 MDHEN and CDR2 SYDVKM come from the germline V gene. This CDR3 has 15 amino acids.

This chain uses TRBV10-3 with TRBJ2-7; 9 nucleotides line up with TRBD1. Germline CDR1 ENHRY, CDR2 SYGVKD. This CDR3 is 14 amino acids long. V lost 3 bases and J lost 5; bases outside the gene matches: 5. CDR3 DNA sequence: TGTGCCATCAGTGATGGGACAGGGATGGACGAGCAGTACTTC. Amino acids: CAISDGTGMDEQYF.

This clone was seen only a few times. Here the CDR3 reads CASSRWDTNYGYTF. The CDR3 DNA reads as TGTGCCAGCAGCCGCTGGGACACCAACTATGGCTACACCTTC. The rearrangement uses TRBV11-2 and TRBJ1-2, with a tentative D call TRBD1 (6 bases). CDR1 is SGHAT, CDR2 FQNNGV, per germline. The CDR3 totals 14 residues. The V end was cut by 5 bases, the J end by 2 bases, with 12 bases between.